This TCR beta chain was recovered during a study of blood T cells in healthy people across ages. Study results and caveats: Aged donors had fewer naive CD4+ cells and lower diversity than long-lived donors. TCR beta diversity correlated strongly with naive T cell percentage.

Approximately 9.2 milliliters was the volume of peripheral blood drawn from each donor. Points on this clonotype: Its target is not known. It may be a read error: a sequence one base away is much more abundant.

The V gene lost 4 bases and the J gene lost 10 bases, with 17 bases spanning the gap. CDR1 is SQVTM, CDR2 ANQGSEA, per germline. This CDR3 has 13 residues. A second about 7 to 11 cycle PCR used barcoded and J-beta primers. Carrying 12 random nucleotides, a template-switch adaptor labeled each individual cDNA molecule. TCRdb re-analysed the 5' RACE reads in MiXCR, keeping a single row per CDR3 protein. The profile covers around 1,000,000 distinct CDR3 sequences, with 30% to 40% appearing a single time and roughly 14% taken by the ten largest. The chain has TRBV29-1 and TRBJ2-1; maybe TRBD1 (6 bases). Sample: blood. The sequence was obtained from a man between 18 and 35 years old in good health. The DNA of the CDR3 is TGCAGCGTTGCAGGGGTACTTGTCTACGAGCAGTTCTTC. This gives the protein CSVAGVLVYEQFF.